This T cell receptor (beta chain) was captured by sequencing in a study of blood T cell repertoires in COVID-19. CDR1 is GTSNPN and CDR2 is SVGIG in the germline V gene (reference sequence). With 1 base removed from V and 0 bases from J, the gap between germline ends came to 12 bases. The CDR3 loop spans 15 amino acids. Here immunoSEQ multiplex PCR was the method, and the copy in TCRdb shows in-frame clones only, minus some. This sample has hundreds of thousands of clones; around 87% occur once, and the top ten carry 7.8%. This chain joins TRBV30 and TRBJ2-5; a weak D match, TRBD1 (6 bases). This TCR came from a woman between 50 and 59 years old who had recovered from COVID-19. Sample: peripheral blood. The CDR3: CAWSEPRDNQETQYF. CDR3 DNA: TGTGCCTGGAGTGAACCCCGGGACAACCAAGAGACCCAGTACTTC.